The 27 T cell receptor beta chains below were found in one sample sequenced in a study of immune heterogeneity within non-small cell lung tumors. CDR3 of TCR beta was amplified by multiplex PCR that used 32 V and 13 J primers. TCRdb ran MiXCR on the multiplex PCR reads and lists one entry per CDR3 protein. This table holds about 4,600 distinct CDR3 sequences, more than 30% found once. For each sample, template was about 550 ng of bulk tumor genomic DNA. Several widely spaced biopsies per primary tumor were taken during surgery. Curative surgery was undertaken by patients, who had untreated, newly diagnosed non-small cell lung cancer. The sample comprised lung tumor tissue. Source of these receptors: a woman aged 45 to 65 with non-small cell lung cancer.

The rearrangement uses TRBV20-1 and TRBJ2-7, with a tentative D call TRBD1 (6 bases). Per the germline V gene, CDR1 is DFQATT and CDR2 is SNEGSKA (reference sequence). Trimming removed 5 bases at V and 7 bases at J, with 12 bases between. CDR3 length: 11 residues. CDR3 residues: CSAAQGDEQYF. The CDR3 nucleotides are TGCAGTGCTGCACAGGGAGATGAGCAGTACTTC.

About this clonotype itself: A much bigger clone sits one base away, suggesting this may be a read error. The chain carries TRBV12-3 or TRBV12-4 and TRBJ1-1; no firm D call. This CDR3 is built from 12 residues. Between the trimmed V and J ends, which lost 6 bases and 3 bases, there was a span of 8 bases. The CDR3 nucleotides read TGTGCCAGCAGGCGGATAGACACTGAAGCTTTCTTT. Protein product: CASRRIDTEAFF.

By sample share, this clonotype is medium-sized. The rearrangement joins TRBV4-1 to TRBJ2-1, with D unresolved. The germline V and J ends were trimmed by 0 bases and 4 bases, with 4 bases remaining between them. The CDR3 spans 13 residues. The germline gives CDR1 MGHRA, CDR2 YSYEKL. CDR3 bases: TGCGCCAGCAGCCAAGAGGGGTACAATGAGCAGTTCTTC. This translates into CASSQEGYNEQFF.

Sample share makes this clonotype medium-sized. The rearrangement links TRBV20-1 to TRBJ2-7; D possibly corresponds to TRBD2 (6 bases). The germline V and J ends were trimmed by 4 bases and 6 bases, with 13 bases remaining between them. Germline V lookup: CDR1 DFQATT, CDR2 SNEGSKA (reference sequence). This CDR3 comprises 12 residues. The CDR3 loop reads CSATPGGAEQYF. CDR3 nucleotide sequence: TGCAGTGCTACACCCGGGGGAGCCGAGCAGTACTTC.

The gene calls are TRBV11-1 and TRBJ2-2, with D hard to call. Germline assignment: CDR1 SGHAT and CDR2 FQDESV (reference sequence). V was shortened by 2 bases and J by 4 bases, with 23 bases between the two germline ends. This CDR3 is built from 19 residues. In DNA, the CDR3 is TGTGCCAGCAGCTTACTTTATTTGGCGGACCAAGTGGGCACCGGGGAGCTGTTTTTT. Protein: CASSLLYLADQVGTGELFF. Full variable domain (outside the CDR3, taken from reference TRBV11-1 and TRBJ2-2): EAEVAQSPRYKITEKSQAVAFWCDPISGHATLYWYRQILGQGPELLVQFQDESVVDDSQLPKDRFSAERLKGVDSTLKIQPAELGDSAMYLCASSLLYLADQVGTGELFFGEGSRLTVL.

V is TRBV18 and J is TRBJ2-3, with 12 positions matching TRBD2. In germline, CDR1 is KGHSH, CDR2 LQKENI. CDR3 length: 19 amino acids. V lost 2 bases and J lost 4; bases outside the gene matches: 13. CDR3 bases: TGTGCCAGCTCACCAAGGACTAGCGGGACCCCCCCAGGCGCAGATACGCAGTATTTT. Translated: CASSPRTSGTPPGADTQYF. Complete variable domain (other parts from reference TRBV18 and TRBJ2-3): NAGVMQNPRHLVRRRGQEARLRCSPMKGHSHVYWYRQLPEEGLKFMVYLQKENIIDESGMPKERFSAEFPKEGPSILRIQQVVRGDSAAYFCASSPRTSGTPPGADTQYFGPGTRLTVL.

V and J are TRBV6-1 and TRBJ2-6; 7 positions match TRBD2. With V trimmed by 5 bases and J by 0 bases, 4 bases remained unmatched. The germline V gene has CDR1 MNHNS and CDR2 SASEGT. This CDR3 region has 16 residues. CDR3 nucleotide sequence: TGTGCCAGCAGTAAGGTAGCGGGCTCTGGGGCCAACGTCCTGACTTTC. Translated: CASSKVAGSGANVLTF.

This clonotype was recorded many times. The genes are TRBV24-1 and TRBJ2-1, with 9 bases aligning to TRBD1. The V segment lost 3 bases and the J segment 7 bases; nucleotides outside the gene matches: 6. The CDR3 length is 15 residues. CDR1 and CDR2 from the germline V gene are KGHDR and SFDVKD. In DNA, the CDR3 is TGTGCCACCAGTGATGGACAGGGGCAGACAAATGAGCAGTTCTTC. Amino acids: CATSDGQGQTNEQFF.

To note about this clonotype: A read error may account for a junction end that differs from germline. The CDR3 nucleotides are TGTGCCACCAGCCTAGGACTAGCATCGAGCTCCTACAATGAGCAGTTCTTC. Amino acid sequence: CATSLGLASSSYNEQFF. The rearrangement uses TRBV11-2 and TRBJ2-1; 8 nucleotides line up with TRBD2. From germline, CDR1 is SGHAT and CDR2 FQNNGV. The CDR3 contains 17 residues.

This clonotype was observed once. The gene calls are TRBV6-2 or TRBV6-3 and TRBJ2-7, with a weak D call TRBD1 (5 bases). The CDR3 is 15 residues long. Germline values: CDR1 MNHEY, CDR2 SVGEGT. Trimming left V 0 bases short and J 0 bases short, with 9 bases between. This chain's CDR3 is CASSYSLDSSYEQYF. Written as DNA, the CDR3 is TGTGCCAGCAGTTACTCCCTTGACAGCTCCTACGAGCAGTACTTC.

This clonotype ranks as medium-sized. The V call is TRBV2, the J call TRBJ2-1; 10 bases are shared with TRBD2. The CDR3 covers 16 residues. The germline V gene encodes CDR1 SNHLY and CDR2 FYNNEI. The ends lost 3 bases at V and 9 bases at J; junction bases unmatched: 11. DNA of the CDR3: TGTGCCAGCAGTGAGTGGGGCCTAGCGGGGGCCTCTGAGCAGTTCTTC. As protein: CASSEWGLAGASEQFF.

About this clonotype itself: A much larger clone lies a single base off, so this may be a read error. V and J are TRBV3-1 and TRBJ2-2; D is possibly TRBD1 (6 bases). The CDR3 has 18 amino acids. CDR1 LGHDT and CDR2 YNNKEL come from the germline V gene (reference sequence). CDR3 sequence (DNA): TGTGCCAGCATCCAAGGTCTAGGGGGTGCCACGAACACCGGGGAGCTGTTTTTT. It translates to CASIQGLGGATNTGELFF.

In its sample, this clonotype is medium-sized (0.01 to 0.1%). The chain uses TRBV20-1 and TRBJ2-5; D possibly matches TRBD1 or TRBD2 (5 bases each). The V end was cut by 1 base, the J end by 2 bases, with 11 bases between. The CDR3 is 14 residues long. Germline CDR1 and CDR2: DFQATT and SNEGSKA (reference sequence). CDR3 sequence (DNA): TGCAGTGCTAGAGTCCCGGGACGGCAAGAGACCCAGTACTTC. Translated: CSARVPGRQETQYF.

This clonotype is medium-sized. This chain uses TRBV15 with TRBJ2-7, with 10 nucleotides matching TRBD1. Germline V gene data show CDR1 as LNHNV and CDR2 as YYDKDF (reference sequence). V was pared by 3 bases and J by 3 bases, with 5 bases of the junction left unmatched. This CDR3 spans 15 amino acids. The CDR3 region has the DNA TGTGCCACCAGCAGCACCCGGGACAGGGGCTACGAGCAGTACTTC. Translation: CATSSTRDRGYEQYF.

This clonotype was counted at least ten times. The J gene is TRBJ2-1, the V gene TRBV19; D possibly corresponds to TRBD2 (6 bases). The CDR3 runs 14 residues. From germline, CDR1 is LNHDA and CDR2 SQIVND (reference sequence). V was clipped by 5 bases and J by 10 bases, with 18 bases between them. The CDR3 bases are TGTGCCAGTAGTCCGCGGGGTCTCAACAGGGAGCAGTTCTTC. Protein sequence: CASSPRGLNREQFF.

To note about this clonotype: It may be a read error: a sequence one base away is much more abundant. The V call is TRBV5-1, the J call TRBJ1-2; D gene ambiguous. CDR1 and CDR2 from the germline V gene are SGHRS and YFSETQ. The CDR3 loop spans 15 amino acids. The CDR3 protein is CASSFMEGPHYGHTF. The CDR3 bases are TGCGCCAGCAGCTTTATGGAGGGTCCTCACTATGGCCACACCTTC. Full variable domain (outside the CDR3, taken from reference TRBV5-1 and TRBJ1-2): KAGVTQTPRYLIKTRGQQVTLSCSPISGHRSVSWYQQTPGQGLQFLFEYFSETQRNKGNFPGRFSGRQFSNSRSEMNVSTLELGDSALYLCASSFMEGPHYGHTFGSGTRLTVV.

Only a few counts were recorded for this clonotype. Germline and junction disagree at one end, which may indicate a read error. The V and J genes are TRBV7-2 and TRBJ1-4; no reliable D call. CDR1 SGHTA and CDR2 FQGNSA come from the germline V gene. This CDR3 contains 14 residues. In DNA form, the CDR3 reads TGTGCCATCAGCTTAGGTCCCAGTAATGAAAAACTGTTTTTT. Encoded protein: CAISLGPSNEKLFF.

This clonotype was detected only a few times. The chain combines TRBV7-8 with TRBJ2-5; a weak D match, TRBD1 (5 bases). CDR1 is SGHVS, CDR2 FQNEAQ, per germline. This CDR3 spans 16 amino acids. The V end lost 2 bases, the J end lost 5 bases, and 18 bases lay between the germline ends. The CDR3 protein is CASSLFSISGLETQYF. CDR3 bases: TGTGCCAGCAGCTTATTTTCCATATCAGGGCTGGAGACCCAGTACTTC.

V is TRBV6-2 or TRBV6-3 and J is TRBJ2-7, with D tentatively TRBD2 (5 bases). This CDR3 spans 13 amino acids. Trimming took off 6 bases at V and 2 bases at J, with 11 bases between the two ends. From germline, CDR1 is MNHEY and CDR2 SVGEGT. The CDR3 coding sequence is TGTGCCAGCAGGACACCCGGGACCTACGAGCAGTACTTC. Protein: CASRTPGTYEQYF.

About this clonotype itself: This may come from a read error, since a much larger clone is one base off. The rearrangement uses TRBV5-1 and TRBJ2-1; a possible D gene is TRBD2 (6 bases). CDR3 length: 13 amino acids. Germline values: CDR1 SGHRS, CDR2 YFSETQ. CDR3 DNA sequence: TGCGCCAGCATCTTGGTGCCTAGCGATGAGCAGTTCTTC. Translated, it gives CASILVPSDEQFF.

Within the sample, this clonotype is medium-sized. The chain is built from TRBV3-1 and TRBJ2-2; TRBD1 is a possible D gene (6 bases). Trimming took 3 bases from V and 8 from J, leaving 10 bases between them. Germline V lookup: CDR1 LGHDT, CDR2 YNNKEL (reference sequence). This CDR3 has 13 amino acids. The CDR3 DNA sequence: TGTGCCAGCAGCCAGGCCGGGACAGGGGAGCTGTTTTTT. It codes for CASSQAGTGELFF.

The V gene is TRBV28, the J gene TRBJ1-1; 7 bases match TRBD1. The junction had 1 base not matched to a gene; V was cut back by 2 bases and J by 4 bases. Germline CDR1 reads MDHEN; CDR2 reads SYDVKM. The CDR3 extends over 13 amino acids. The CDR3 spells CASSLGQATEAFF. CDR3 nucleotides: TGTGCCAGCAGTTTAGGACAGGCCACTGAAGCTTTCTTT.

As for this clonotype: This may come from a read error, since a much larger clone is one base off. The DNA is left out, because the CDR3 cannot be placed on it with certainty; the CDR3 is given as TCRdb lists it. This chain uses TRBV28 with TRBJ1-1. Germline CDR1 and CDR2: MDHEN and SYDVKM. Counting both end residues, the CDR3 totals 13 amino acids. This chain's CDR3 is CASSFGRGTEPFF.

By sample share, this clonotype is medium-sized. One junction end does not reproduce the germline sequence, and a read error may be involved. This sequence joins TRBV9 and TRBJ2-7; D unresolved. The germline V gene has CDR1 SGDLS and CDR2 YYNGEE. CDR3 length equals 14 residues. CDR3 loop: CASSATGFSHEQYF. The CDR3 DNA reads TGTGCCAGCAGCGCCACTGGCTTCTCCCACGAGCAGTACTTC.

This chain connects TRBV6-1 to TRBJ2-2; 9 positions agree with TRBD1. V shed 3 bases and J 10 bases; nucleotides not matched to a gene: 9. Germline assignment: CDR1 MNHNS and CDR2 SASEGT. The CDR3 length is 15 residues. The CDR3 here is CASSETTGGAVELFF. As DNA, the CDR3 is TGTGCCAGCAGTGAGACGACAGGGGGGGCGGTGGAGCTGTTTTTT.

The rearrangement uses TRBV27 and TRBJ2-1; tentatively, D is TRBD1 (5 bases). CDR1 and CDR2 from the germline V gene are MNHEY and SMNVEV (reference sequence). The germline V and J ends were trimmed by 2 bases and 6 bases, with 17 bases remaining between them. The CDR3 runs 16 residues. The CDR3 loop is CASSLRASPQGNEQFF. CDR3 DNA: TGTGCCAGCAGTTTAAGAGCTAGTCCCCAGGGCAATGAGCAGTTCTTC.

This clonotype was observed at least ten times. The chain carries TRBV2 and TRBJ2-2, with D unresolved. Looked up from germline, CDR1 is SNHLY and CDR2 is FYNNEI. Trimming left V 3 bases short and J 1 base short, with 3 bases between. CDR3 length: 13 amino acids. CDR3 sequence reads: CASSEQNTGELFF. The CDR3 DNA follows: TGTGCCAGCAGTGAGCAGAACACCGGGGAGCTGTTTTTT.